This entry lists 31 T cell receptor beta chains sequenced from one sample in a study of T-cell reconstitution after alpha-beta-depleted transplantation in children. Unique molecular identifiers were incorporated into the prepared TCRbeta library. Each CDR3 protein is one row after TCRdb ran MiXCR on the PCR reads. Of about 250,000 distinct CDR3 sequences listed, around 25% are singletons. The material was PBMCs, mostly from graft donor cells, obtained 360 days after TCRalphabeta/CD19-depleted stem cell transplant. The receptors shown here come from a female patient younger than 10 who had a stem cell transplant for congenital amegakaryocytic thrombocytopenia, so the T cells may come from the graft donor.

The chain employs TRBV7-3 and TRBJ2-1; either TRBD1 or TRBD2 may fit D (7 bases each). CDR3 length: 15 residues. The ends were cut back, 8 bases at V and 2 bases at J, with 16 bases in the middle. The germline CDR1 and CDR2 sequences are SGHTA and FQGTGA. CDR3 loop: CASSGGLRPYNEQFF. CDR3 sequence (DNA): TGTGCCAGCTCAGGGGGACTACGCCCCTACAATGAGCAGTTCTTC.

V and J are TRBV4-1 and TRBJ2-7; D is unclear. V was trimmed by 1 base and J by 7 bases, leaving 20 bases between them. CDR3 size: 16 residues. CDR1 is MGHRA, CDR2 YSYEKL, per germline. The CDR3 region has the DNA TGCGCCAGCAGCCAAGGGCACAGCCTCCCTACTGAAGAGCAGTACTTC. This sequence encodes CASSQGHSLPTEEQYF.

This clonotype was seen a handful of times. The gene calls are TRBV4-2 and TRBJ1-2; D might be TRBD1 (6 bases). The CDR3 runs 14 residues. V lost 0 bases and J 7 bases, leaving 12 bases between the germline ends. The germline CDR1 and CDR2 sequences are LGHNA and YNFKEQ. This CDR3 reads CASSQDQQGVGYTF. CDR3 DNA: TGTGCCAGCAGCCAAGATCAACAGGGAGTTGGCTACACCTTC.

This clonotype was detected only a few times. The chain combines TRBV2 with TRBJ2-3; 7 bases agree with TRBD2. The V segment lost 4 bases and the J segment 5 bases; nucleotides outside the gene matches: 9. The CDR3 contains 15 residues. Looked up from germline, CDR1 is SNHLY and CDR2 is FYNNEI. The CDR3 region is CASSGGGTRGDTQYF. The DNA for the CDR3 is TGTGCCAGCAGTGGGGGGGGGACCCGTGGAGATACGCAGTATTTT.

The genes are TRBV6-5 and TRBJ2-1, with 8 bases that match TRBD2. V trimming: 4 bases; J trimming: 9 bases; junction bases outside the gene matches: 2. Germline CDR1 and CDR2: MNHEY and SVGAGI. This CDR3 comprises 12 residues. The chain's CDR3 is CASSFLAGEQFF. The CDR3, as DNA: TGTGCCAGCAGTTTTCTAGCGGGTGAGCAGTTCTTC.

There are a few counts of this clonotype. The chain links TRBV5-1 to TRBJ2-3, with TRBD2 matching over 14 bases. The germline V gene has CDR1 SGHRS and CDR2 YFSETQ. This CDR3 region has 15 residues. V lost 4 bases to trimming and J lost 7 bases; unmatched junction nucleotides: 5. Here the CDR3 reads CASSSGTSGSYTQYF. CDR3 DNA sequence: TGCGCCAGCAGCAGCGGGACTAGCGGGAGTTATACGCAGTATTTT.

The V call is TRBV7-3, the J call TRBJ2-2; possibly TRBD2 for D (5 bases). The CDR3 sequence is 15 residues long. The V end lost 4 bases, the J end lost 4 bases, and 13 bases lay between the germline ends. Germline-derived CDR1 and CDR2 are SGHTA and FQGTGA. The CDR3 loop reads CASSSGFIGTGELFF. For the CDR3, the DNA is TGTGCCAGCAGCTCGGGATTCATAGGCACCGGGGAGCTGTTTTTT.

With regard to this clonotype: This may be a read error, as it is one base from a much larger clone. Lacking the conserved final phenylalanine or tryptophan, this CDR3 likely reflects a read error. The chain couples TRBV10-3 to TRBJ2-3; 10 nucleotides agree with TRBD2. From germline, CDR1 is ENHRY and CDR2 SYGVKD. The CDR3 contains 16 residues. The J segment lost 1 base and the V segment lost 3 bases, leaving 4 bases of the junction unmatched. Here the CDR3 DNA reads TGTGCCATCAGTGACCCGAGCGGGAGGGGCACAGATACGCAGTATTAT. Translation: CAISDPSGRGTDTQYY.

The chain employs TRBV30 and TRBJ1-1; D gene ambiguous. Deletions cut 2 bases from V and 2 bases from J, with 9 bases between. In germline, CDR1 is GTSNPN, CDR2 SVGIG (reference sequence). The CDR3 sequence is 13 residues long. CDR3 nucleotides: TGTGCCTGGAGTTCCACAGCAAACACTGAAGCTTTCTTT. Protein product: CAWSSTANTEAFF.

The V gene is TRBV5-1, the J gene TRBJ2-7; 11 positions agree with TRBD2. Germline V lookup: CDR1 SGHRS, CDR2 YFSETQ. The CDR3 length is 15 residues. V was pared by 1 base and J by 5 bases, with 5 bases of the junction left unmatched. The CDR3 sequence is CASSLKLAGDDEQYF. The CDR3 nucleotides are TGCGCCAGCAGCTTGAAACTAGCGGGAGACGACGAGCAGTACTTC.

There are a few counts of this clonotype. The CDR3 here is CASSVALAGFTDTQYF. The DNA for the CDR3 is TGTGCCAGCAGCGTGGCCCTAGCGGGGTTCACAGATACGCAGTATTTT. The J gene is TRBJ2-3, the V gene TRBV5-4, with 9 bases that match TRBD2. Looked up from germline, CDR1 is SGHNT and CDR2 is YYREEE (reference sequence). CDR3 size: 16 residues. With V trimmed by 4 bases and J by 2 bases, 8 bases remained unmatched.

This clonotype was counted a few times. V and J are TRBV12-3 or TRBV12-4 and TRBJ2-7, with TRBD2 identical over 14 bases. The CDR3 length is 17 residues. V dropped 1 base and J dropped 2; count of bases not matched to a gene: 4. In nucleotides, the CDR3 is TGTGCCAGCAGTTTAGGGACTAGCGGGAGGTGGGCCTACGAGCAGTACTTC. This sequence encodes CASSLGTSGRWAYEQYF.

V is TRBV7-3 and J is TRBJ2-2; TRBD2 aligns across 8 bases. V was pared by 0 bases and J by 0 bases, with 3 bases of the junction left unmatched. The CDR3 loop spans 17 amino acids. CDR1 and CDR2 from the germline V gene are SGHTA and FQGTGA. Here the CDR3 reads CASSLTRAGANTGELFF. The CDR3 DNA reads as TGTGCCAGCAGCTTAACGCGAGCGGGGGCGAACACCGGGGAGCTGTTTTTT.

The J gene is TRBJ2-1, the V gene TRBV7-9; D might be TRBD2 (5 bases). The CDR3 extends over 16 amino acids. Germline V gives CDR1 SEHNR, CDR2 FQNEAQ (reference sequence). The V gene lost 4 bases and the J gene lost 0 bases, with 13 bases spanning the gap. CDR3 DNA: TGTGCCAGCAGCTGGGGAGTCTCCCGCTCCTACAATGAGCAGTTCTTC. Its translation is CASSWGVSRSYNEQFF. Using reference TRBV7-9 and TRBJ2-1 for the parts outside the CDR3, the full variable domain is DTGVSQNPRHKITKRGQNVTFRCDPISEHNRLYWYRQTLGQGPEFLTYFQNEAQLEKSRLLSDRFSAERPKGSFSTLEIQRTEQGDSAMYLCASSWGVSRSYNEQFFGPGTRLTVL.

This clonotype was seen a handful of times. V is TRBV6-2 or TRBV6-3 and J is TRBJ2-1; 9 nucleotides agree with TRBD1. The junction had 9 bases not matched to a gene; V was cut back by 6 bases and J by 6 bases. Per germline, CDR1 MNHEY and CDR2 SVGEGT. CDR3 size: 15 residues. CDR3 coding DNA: TGTGCCAGCAGCCCGGGCAGGACAGGGGTCAATGAGCAGTTCTTC. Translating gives CASSPGRTGVNEQFF.

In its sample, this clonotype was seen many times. CDR3 coding DNA: TGTGCCAGCAGTTACTTTTGGTCGGGGGACCCTCTGACTGAAGCTTTCTTT. Its translation: CASSYFWSGDPLTEAFF. This chain connects TRBV6-5 to TRBJ1-1; D perhaps matches TRBD1 (5 bases). Germline loops: CDR1 MNHEY, CDR2 SVGAGI. This CDR3 spans 17 amino acids. The V end was cut by 1 base, the J end by 5 bases, with 20 bases between.

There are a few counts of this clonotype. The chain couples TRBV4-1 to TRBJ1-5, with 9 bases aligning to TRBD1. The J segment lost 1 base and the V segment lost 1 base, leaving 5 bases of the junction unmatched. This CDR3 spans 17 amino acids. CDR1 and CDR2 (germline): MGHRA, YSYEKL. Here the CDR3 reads CASSQVTGGRSNQPQHF. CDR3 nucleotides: TGCGCCAGCAGCCAAGTAACAGGGGGCCGGAGCAATCAGCCCCAGCATTTT.

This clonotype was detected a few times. The CDR3 DNA follows: TGTGCCAGCAGTTTTGGCAGGTGGGGGTATCAGCCCCAGCATTTT. Amino acids: CASSFGRWGYQPQHF. The V gene is TRBV12-3 or TRBV12-4, the J gene TRBJ1-5, with D perhaps TRBD1 (5 bases). Trimming left V 3 bases short and J 5 bases short, with 14 bases between. The CDR3 runs to 15 residues.

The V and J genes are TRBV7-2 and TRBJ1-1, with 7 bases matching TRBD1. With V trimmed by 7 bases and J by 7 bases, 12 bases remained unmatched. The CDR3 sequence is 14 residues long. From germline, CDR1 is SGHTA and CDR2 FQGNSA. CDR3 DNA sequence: TGTGCCAGCAAATTAGGGACAGTAGATATTGAAGCTTTCTTT. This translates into CASKLGTVDIEAFF.

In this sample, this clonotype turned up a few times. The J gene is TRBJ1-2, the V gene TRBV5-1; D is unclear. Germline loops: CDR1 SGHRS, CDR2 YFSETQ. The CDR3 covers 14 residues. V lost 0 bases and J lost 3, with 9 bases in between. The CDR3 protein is CASSLEWVDYGYTF. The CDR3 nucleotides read TGCGCCAGCAGCTTGGAGTGGGTAGACTATGGCTACACCTTC.

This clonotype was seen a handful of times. DNA for the CDR3: TGTGCCAGCAGCCCTTTATACGATGAGCAGTTCTTC. It translates to CASSPLYDEQFF. This chain connects TRBV14 to TRBJ2-1; D is undetermined. The V end lost 4 bases, the J end lost 8 bases, and 9 bases lay between the germline ends. This CDR3 has 12 residues. Germline CDR1 reads SGHDN; CDR2 reads FVKESK.

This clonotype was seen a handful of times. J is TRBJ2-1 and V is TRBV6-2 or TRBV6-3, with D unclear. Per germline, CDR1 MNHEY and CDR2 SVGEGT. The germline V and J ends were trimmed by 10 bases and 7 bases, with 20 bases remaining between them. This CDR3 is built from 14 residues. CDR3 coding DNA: TGTGCCACCAGCACGCTGGGGATGCTGAATGAGCAGTTCTTC. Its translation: CATSTLGMLNEQFF.

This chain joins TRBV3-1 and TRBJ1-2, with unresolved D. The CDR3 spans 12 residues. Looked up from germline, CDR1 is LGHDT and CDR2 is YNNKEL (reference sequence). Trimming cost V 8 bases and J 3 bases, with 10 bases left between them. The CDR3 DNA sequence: TGTGCCAGCGGCCGGGTTGACTATGGCTACACCTTC. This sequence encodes CASGRVDYGYTF.

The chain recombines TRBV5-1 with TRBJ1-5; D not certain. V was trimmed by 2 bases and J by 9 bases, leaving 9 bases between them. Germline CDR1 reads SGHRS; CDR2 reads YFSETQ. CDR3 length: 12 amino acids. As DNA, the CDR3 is TGCGCCAGCAGCTTCTTTCTTGGGCCCCAGCATTTT. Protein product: CASSFFLGPQHF. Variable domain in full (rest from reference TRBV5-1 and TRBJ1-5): KAGVTQTPRYLIKTRGQQVTLSCSPISGHRSVSWYQQTPGQGLQFLFEYFSETQRNKGNFPGRFSGRQFSNSRSEMNVSTLELGDSALYLCASSFFLGPQHFGDGTRLSIL.

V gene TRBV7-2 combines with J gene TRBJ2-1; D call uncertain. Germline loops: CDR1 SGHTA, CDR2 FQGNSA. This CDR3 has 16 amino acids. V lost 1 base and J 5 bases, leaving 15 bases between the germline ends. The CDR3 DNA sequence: TGTGCCAGCAGCTTAGAAGGAACGACGAGAAACAATGAGCAGTTCTTC. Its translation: CASSLEGTTRNNEQFF.

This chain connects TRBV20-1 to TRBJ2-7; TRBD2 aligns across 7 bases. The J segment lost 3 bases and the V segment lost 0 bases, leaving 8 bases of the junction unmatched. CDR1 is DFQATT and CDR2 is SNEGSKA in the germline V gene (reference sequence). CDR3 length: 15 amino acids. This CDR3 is CSARDLGGRGYEQYF. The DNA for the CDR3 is TGCAGTGCTAGAGATCTAGGAGGGAGGGGCTACGAGCAGTACTTC.

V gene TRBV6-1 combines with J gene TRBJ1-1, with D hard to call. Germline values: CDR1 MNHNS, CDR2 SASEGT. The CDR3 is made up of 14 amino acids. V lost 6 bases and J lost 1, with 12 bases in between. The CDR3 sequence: CASRTLARNTEAFF. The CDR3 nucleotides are TGTGCCAGCAGGACACTCGCTAGGAACACTGAAGCTTTCTTT.

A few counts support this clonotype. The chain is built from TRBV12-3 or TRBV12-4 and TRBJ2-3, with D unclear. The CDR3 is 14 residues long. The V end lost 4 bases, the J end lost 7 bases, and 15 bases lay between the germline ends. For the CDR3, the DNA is TGTGCCAGCAGTTACTGGGGTAACCATTATACGCAGTATTTT. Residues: CASSYWGNHYTQYF.

CDR3 in amino acids: CASSPTTRDSPYGYTF. The DNA of the CDR3 is TGTGCCAGCAGCCCGACCACTAGGGACAGCCCCTATGGCTACACCTTC. The rearrangement joins TRBV7-8 to TRBJ1-2; 7 bases line up with TRBD1. The CDR3 totals 16 residues. V lost 5 bases to trimming and J lost 4 bases; unmatched junction nucleotides: 13. CDR1 and CDR2 (germline): SGHVS, FQNEAQ.

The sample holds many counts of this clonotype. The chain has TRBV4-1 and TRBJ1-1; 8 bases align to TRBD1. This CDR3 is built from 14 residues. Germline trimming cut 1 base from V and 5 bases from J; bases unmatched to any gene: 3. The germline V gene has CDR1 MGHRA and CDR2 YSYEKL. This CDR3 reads CASSQVTGVTEAFF. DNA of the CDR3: TGCGCCAGCAGCCAAGTGACAGGGGTAACTGAAGCTTTCTTT.

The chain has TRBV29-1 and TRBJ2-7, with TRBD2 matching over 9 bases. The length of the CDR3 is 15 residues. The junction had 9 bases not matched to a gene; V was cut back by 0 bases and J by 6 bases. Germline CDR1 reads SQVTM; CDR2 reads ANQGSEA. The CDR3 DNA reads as TGCAGCGTTGAAGATCTGGCGGGAGGGCCTGGCGAGCAGTACTTC. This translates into CSVEDLAGGPGEQYF.